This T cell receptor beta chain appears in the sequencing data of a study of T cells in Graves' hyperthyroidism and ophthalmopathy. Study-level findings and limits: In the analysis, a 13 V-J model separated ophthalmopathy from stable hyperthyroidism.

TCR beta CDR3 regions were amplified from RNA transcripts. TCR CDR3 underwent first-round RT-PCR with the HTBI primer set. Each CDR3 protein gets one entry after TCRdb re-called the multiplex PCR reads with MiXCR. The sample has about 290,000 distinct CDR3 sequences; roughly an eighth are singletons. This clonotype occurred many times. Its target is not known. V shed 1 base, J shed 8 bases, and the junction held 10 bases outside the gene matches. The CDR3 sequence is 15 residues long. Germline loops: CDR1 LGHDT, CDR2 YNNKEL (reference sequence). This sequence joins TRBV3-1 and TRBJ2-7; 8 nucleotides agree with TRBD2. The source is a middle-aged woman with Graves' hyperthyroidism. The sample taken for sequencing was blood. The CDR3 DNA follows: TGTGCCAGCAGCCAAGGGCGAGCGGGGGACTGGAAGCAGTACTTC. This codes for CASSQGRAGDWKQYF.